Listed below are T cell receptor beta chains from one sample, sequenced in a study of identical twins. MiXCR, run by TCRdb on the 5' RACE reads, gives a single entry per CDR3 protein. The sample carries around 1.7 million distinct CDR3 sequences, about 31% recorded once. Sequenced material: cord blood. The receptors were gathered from a newborn girl in good health. CDR3s include the opening cysteine and the closing phenylalanine or tryptophan. The order of the fields is CDR3 DNA, CDR3 protein, D gene, J gene, clone size, V gene. A D gene is named only where the DNA matches it firmly. Not all rows give a size; the values are once, few, many and, for expanded clones, a class.

TGTGCCAGCAGTGTTGTTGTGGGGAGCTCCTACAATGAGCAGTTCTTC,CASSVVVGSSYNEQFF,-,TRBJ2-1,few,TRBV2
TGTGCCAGCAGTTTCCTCGGACCGAACACTGAAGCTTTCTTT,CASSFLGPNTEAFF,-,TRBJ1-1,-,TRBV27
TGCAGTGCTAGTGAAGGGGTGGGCACTGAAGCTTTCTTT,CSASEGVGTEAFF,-,TRBJ1-1,-,TRBV20-1
TGTGCCAACGAGGGGGCGGAAGCTTTCTTT,CANEGAEAFF,TRBD1,TRBJ1-1,-,TRBV7-9
TGTGCCATCAGCCCCGCCACAGATACGCAGTATTTT,CAISPATDTQYF,-,TRBJ2-3,few,TRBV10-3
TGCAGTGCTAGTTGGGGGACTAGCGGTACCTACGAGCAGTACTTC,CSASWGTSGTYEQYF,TRBD2,TRBJ2-7,-,TRBV20-1
TGTACCAGCAGCTTAGGAACAGCTCCCGGCACAGATACGCAGTATTTT,CTSSLGTAPGTDTQYF,-,TRBJ2-3,-,TRBV7-2
TGTGCCAGCAGTTTGCACAGGGGAAACAATGAGCAGTACTTC,CASSLHRGNNEQYF,TRBD1,TRBJ2-5,-,TRBV6-5
TGTGCCAGCAGTTATATAAGGGGCACTGAAGCTTTCTTT,CASSYIRGTEAFF,-,TRBJ1-1,once,TRBV6-5
TGCGCCAGCAGCCCCATAGGAAGGGATGGAGGCGGCTACACCTTC,CASSPIGRDGGGYTF,-,TRBJ1-2,-,TRBV4-1
TGCGCCAGCAGCTTGGTTCGATCAGTCGGGACCCAGTACTTC,CASSLVRSVGTQYF,-,TRBJ2-5,-,TRBV5-1
TGTGCCAGCAGTGAGGCCCGGGATGGGGCCAAAAACATTCAGTACTTC,CASSEARDGAKNIQYF,-,TRBJ2-4,-,TRBV2
TGCGCCAGCAGCTTGGGGCCAGGTCGGGAGCCCCAGCATTTT,CASSLGPGREPQHF,-,TRBJ1-5,-,TRBV5-1
TGTGCCAGCCGGGCCGGTAGCGGTCGTAACAATGAGCAGTACTTC,CASRAGSGRNNEQYF,-,TRBJ2-7,-,TRBV4-2
TGTGCCAGCAGCCTAGCGGGAGGGCCCCGGGCGACCCAGTACTTC,CASSLAGGPRATQYF,TRBD2,TRBJ2-5,-,TRBV28
TGCGCCAGCAGCGAGAACAGGGAGGGGGGCTATGGCTACACCTTC,CASSENREGGYGYTF,-,TRBJ1-2,-,TRBV5-1
TGCGCCAGCAGCTCTAGCGGGAGGGCCAATGAGCAGTACTTC,CASSSSGRANEQYF,TRBD2,TRBJ2-5,-,TRBV5-1